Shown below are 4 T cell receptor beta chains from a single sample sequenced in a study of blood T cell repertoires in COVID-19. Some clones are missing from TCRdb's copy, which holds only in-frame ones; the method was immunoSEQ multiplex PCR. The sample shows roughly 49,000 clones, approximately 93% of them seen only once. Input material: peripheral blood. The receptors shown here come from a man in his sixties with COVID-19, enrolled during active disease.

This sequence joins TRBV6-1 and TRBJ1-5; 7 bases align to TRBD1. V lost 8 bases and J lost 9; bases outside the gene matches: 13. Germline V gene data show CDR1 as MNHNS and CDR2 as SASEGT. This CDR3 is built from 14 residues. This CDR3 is CASWTTGDWRPQHF. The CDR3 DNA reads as TGTGCCAGCTGGACCACAGGGGACTGGCGGCCCCAGCATTTT.

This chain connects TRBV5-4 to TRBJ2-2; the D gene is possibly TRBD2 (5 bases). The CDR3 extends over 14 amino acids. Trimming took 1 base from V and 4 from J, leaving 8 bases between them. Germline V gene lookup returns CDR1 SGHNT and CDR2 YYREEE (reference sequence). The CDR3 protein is CASSLPSSTGELFF. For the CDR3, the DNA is TGTGCCAGCAGCTTGCCTAGCAGCACCGGGGAGCTGTTTTTT.

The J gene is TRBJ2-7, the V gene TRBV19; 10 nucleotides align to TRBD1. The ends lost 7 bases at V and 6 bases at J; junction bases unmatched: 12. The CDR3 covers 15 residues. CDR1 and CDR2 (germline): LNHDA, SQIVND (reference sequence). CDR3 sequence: CASKVGDRGLSEQYF. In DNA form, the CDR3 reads TGTGCCAGTAAGGTAGGGGACAGGGGTCTCAGCGAGCAGTACTTC.

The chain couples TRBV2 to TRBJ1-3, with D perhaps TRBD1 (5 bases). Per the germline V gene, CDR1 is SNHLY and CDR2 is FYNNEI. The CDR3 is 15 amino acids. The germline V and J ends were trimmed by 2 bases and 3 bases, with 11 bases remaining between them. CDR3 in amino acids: CASSELTGGGNTIYF. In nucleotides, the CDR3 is TGTGCCAGCAGTGAATTAACGGGGGGTGGAAACACCATATATTTT. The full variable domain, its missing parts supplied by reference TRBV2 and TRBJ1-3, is EPEVTQTPSHQVTQMGQEVILRCVPISNHLYFYWYRQILGQKVEFLVSFYNNEISEKSEIFDDQFSVERPDGSNFTLKIRSTKLEDSAMYFCASSELTGGGNTIYFGEGSWLTVV.